This passage covers 10 T cell receptor beta chains from one sample sequenced in a study of blood T cell repertoires in COVID-19. The repertoire was sequenced with immunoSEQ multiplex PCR; TCRdb's copy has only in-frame clones and lacks some. The table shows fewer than 55,000 clones, with around 81% occurring only once. The sample consisted of peripheral blood. The receptor set was obtained from a man between 70 and 80 years old with active COVID-19.

This clone was detected a few times. The chain joins TRBV27 to TRBJ1-2, with 8 bases identical to TRBD1. The CDR3 loop spans 13 amino acids. V lost 4 bases and J lost 12; bases outside the gene matches: 10. CDR1 is MNHEY, CDR2 SMNVEV, per germline (reference sequence). Written as DNA, the CDR3 is TGTGCCAGCAGTTCCCGGGACAGGAGGCAGAACACCTTC. Translation gives CASSSRDRRQNTF.

The rearrangement uses TRBV19 and TRBJ1-5, with D maybe TRBD1 (6 bases). The length of the CDR3 is 13 residues. V lost 3 bases, J lost 6 bases, and 9 bases lay in between. The germline gives CDR1 LNHDA, CDR2 SQIVND (reference sequence). Written as DNA, the CDR3 is TGTGCCAGTAGTATCGACAGGCGTCAGCCCCAGCATTTT. It codes for CASSIDRRQPQHF.

V gene TRBV7-2 combines with J gene TRBJ1-1; TRBD1 matches at 7 bases. J was trimmed by 1 base and V by 1 base; bases with no gene match: 0. This CDR3 contains 14 residues. CDR1 SGHTA and CDR2 FQGNSA come from the germline V gene. The CDR3 DNA reads as TGTGCCAGCAGCTTAGACAGGGGGAACACTGAAGCTTTCTTT. As protein: CASSLDRGNTEAFF.

The genes are TRBV7-2 and TRBJ2-7, with D uncertain. The CDR3 consists of 12 residues. Germline loops: CDR1 SGHTA, CDR2 FQGNSA. V lost 2 bases and J lost 2, with 4 bases in between. The CDR3 nucleotides are TGTGCCAGCAGCTTAACAGCCTACGAGCAGTACTTC. Encoded protein: CASSLTAYEQYF.

The V gene is TRBV29-1, the J gene TRBJ2-3; a weak D match, TRBD1 (5 bases). Trimming stripped 0 bases from V and 6 bases from J, with 13 bases between. The CDR3 totals 14 residues. Germline V gives CDR1 SQVTM, CDR2 ANQGSEA. The CDR3 nucleotides read TGCAGCGTTGAAGATCAGGGTACGGGCGATACGCAGTATTTT. Its translation is CSVEDQGTGDTQYF.

The gene calls are TRBV19 and TRBJ2-7, with D perhaps matching TRBD2 (7 bases). Germline V lookup: CDR1 LNHDA, CDR2 SQIVND (reference sequence). Trimming removed 9 bases from V and 5 bases from J, with 17 bases in between. The length of the CDR3 is 13 residues. DNA of the CDR3: TGTGCCAGCACGGGGAGGGGGGCCCACGAGCAGTACTTC. Its translation is CASTGRGAHEQYF. The variable domain in full, completed from reference TRBV19 and TRBJ2-7, reads DGGITQSPKYLFRKEGQNVTLSCEQNLNHDAMYWYRQDPGQGLRLIYYSQIVNDFQKGDIAEGYSVSREKKESFPLTVTSAQKNPTAFYLCASTGRGAHEQYFGPGTRLTVT.

This chain uses TRBV7-9 with TRBJ1-3; D may be TRBD1 (5 bases). Trimming stripped 3 bases from V and 4 bases from J, with 16 bases between. The germline CDR1 and CDR2 sequences are SEHNR and FQNEAQ (reference sequence). The CDR3 loop spans 16 amino acids. The CDR3 loop reads CASSFLEGPWGNTIYF. The CDR3 nucleotides are TGTGCCAGCAGCTTCCTGGAGGGGCCCTGGGGAAACACCATATATTTT.

The chain combines TRBV5-1 with TRBJ1-3; 8 bases line up with TRBD1. V dropped 3 bases and J dropped 4; count of bases not matched to a gene: 3. The CDR3 totals 14 residues. Germline-derived CDR1 and CDR2 are SGHRS and YFSETQ. CDR3 residues: CASSSRDRGNTIYF. The CDR3 coding sequence is TGCGCCAGCAGCTCCCGGGACAGGGGAAACACCATATATTTT.

The chain combines TRBV6-5 with TRBJ1-6, with TRBD1 matching 11 bases. Germline V CDR1 and CDR2: MNHEY, SVGAGI. V lost 6 bases to trimming and J lost 9 bases; unmatched junction nucleotides: 1. The CDR3 runs 13 residues. The CDR3: CASRDRGLSPLHF. In nucleotides, the CDR3 is TGTGCCAGCAGGGACAGGGGGCTTTCACCCCTCCACTTT.

The genes are TRBV7-9 and TRBJ2-5, with D possibly TRBD1 on 6 matching bases. Germline V gene sequence: CDR1 SEHNR, CDR2 FQNEAQ (reference sequence). With 5 bases removed from V and 5 bases from J, the gap between germline ends came to 15 bases. This CDR3 region has 14 residues. CDR3 residues: CASSLVGGRETQYF. CDR3 DNA: TGTGCCAGCAGCCTGGTTGGGGGCCGGGAGACCCAGTACTTC.